This is a list of T cell receptor beta chains from one sample in a study of metastatic and nonmetastatic thyroid tumors. TCRdb re-analyzed the PCR reads using MiXCR. The sample shows fewer than 6,500 clones, 32% of them seen only once. Sequencing was done on a sample of tumor tissue. Receptor source: a female donor with papillary thyroid cancer or a benign thyroid nodule (not recorded which). Some clones in this sample may be carry-over from other donors' samples. The CDR3 runs from the conserved cysteine through the conserved F or W. A D gene is named only where the DNA matches it firmly. The size of a clone is reported for some rows only, either as once, few or many, or as a class for expanded clones.

D gene,CDR3 length,V gene,J gene,clone size,CDR3 protein,CDR3 DNA
.,13,TRBV27,TRBJ1-1,.,CASRKVLNTEAFF,TGTGCCAGCAGAAAGGTACTGAACACTGAAGCTTTCTTT
TRBD1,13,TRBV12-3/TRBV12-4,TRBJ1-2,few,CASSRDRGNGYTF,TGTGCCAGCAGTCGAGACAGGGGGAATGGCTACACCTTC
TRBD1,17,TRBV20-1,TRBJ1-4,many,CSARVLLPGQPTEKLFF,TGCAGTGCTAGAGTTCTGCTCCCGGGACAGCCGACTGAAAAACTGTTTTTT
.,15,TRBV11-3,TRBJ2-1,medium-sized,CASSLEATGHNEQFF,TGTGCCAGCAGCTTAGAAGCGACAGGCCACAATGAGCAGTTCTTC
.,15,TRBV9,TRBJ1-5,.,CASSVDSSGNQPQHF,TGTGCCAGCAGCGTAGATTCGTCAGGCAATCAGCCCCAGCATTTT
.,12,TRBV20-1,TRBJ1-5,.,CSARRPNQPQHF,TGCAGTGCTAGAAGGCCCAATCAGCCCCAGCATTTT
.,12,TRBV12-3/TRBV12-4,TRBJ1-6,once,CASSPGDSRLLF,TGTGCCAGCAGCCCAGGGGATTCACGCCTCCTCTTT
.,12,TRBV2,TRBJ1-6,.,CASSDHNSPLHF,TGTGCCAGCAGTGACCATAATTCACCCCTCCACTTT
.,16,TRBV11-1,TRBJ1-2,many,CASSPINPAGSPGYTF,TGTGCCAGCAGCCCGATTAATCCGGCAGGATCCCCTGGCTACACCTTC
.,16,TRBV6-5,TRBJ2-5,few,CASSSSKTGNSGPQYF,TGTGCCAGCAGTTCTTCCAAAACAGGGAATTCGGGACCCCAGTACTTC
.,12,TRBV4-1,TRBJ1-6,.,CASSEGYSSLHF,TGCGCCAGCAGCGAGGGTTATTCATCCCTCCACTTT
TRBD1,16,TRBV28,TRBJ2-3,few,CASSAHGQGAADTQYF,TGTGCCAGCAGTGCCCACGGACAGGGGGCAGCAGATACGCAGTATTTT
.,13,TRBV30,TRBJ1-1,.,CAWSVVGDTEAFF,TGTGCCTGGAGTGTTGTGGGGGACACTGAAGCTTTCTTT
.,12,TRBV18,TRBJ1-3,.,CASTPGKNTIYF,TGTGCCAGCACACCGGGGAAAAACACCATATATTTT
.,14,TRBV20-1,TRBJ2-3,few,CSARDRLPTDTQYF,TGCAGTGCTAGAGATAGGCTACCCACAGATACGCAGTATTTT
TRBD1,15,TRBV7-2,TRBJ1-2,.,CASSSRGDRGGGYTF,TGTGCCAGCAGCTCCCGCGGAGACAGGGGTGGAGGCTACACCTTC
.,13,TRBV28,TRBJ2-5,many,CASIPGGPETQYF,TGTGCCAGCATCCCAGGGGGGCCAGAGACCCAGTACTTC
.,11,TRBV6-1,TRBJ1-2,few,CARISGLGYTF,TGTGCCAGAATTTCCGGTCTGGGCTACACCTTC
.,13,TRBV5-1,TRBJ1-1,medium-sized,CASSFWGGTEAFF,TGCGCCAGCAGCTTTTGGGGTGGGACTGAAGCTTTCTTT
TRBD1,14,TRBV5-1,TRBJ2-2,medium-sized,CASSWGQSTGELFF,TGCGCCAGCAGCTGGGGACAGTCAACCGGGGAGCTGTTTTTT
.,12,TRBV9,TRBJ1-1,many,CASGGLNTEAFF,TGTGCCAGCGGGGGACTGAACACTGAAGCTTTCTTT
.,11,TRBV20-1,TRBJ1-2,once,CSVTDGEVYTF,TGCAGTGTTACGGACGGGGAAGTCTACACCTTC
.,15,TRBV6-6,TRBJ2-7,medium-sized,CASSYSRSEPYEQYF,TGTGCCAGCAGTTACTCGAGGTCGGAACCCTACGAGCAGTACTTC
TRBD1,14,TRBV5-1,TRBJ1-4,.,CASSLDRGNEKLFF,TGCGCCAGCAGCTTGGACAGGGGGAATGAAAAACTGTTTTTT
.,13,TRBV24-1,TRBJ2-2,medium-sized,CATSDWVTGELFF,TGTGCCACCAGTGATTGGGTCACCGGGGAGCTGTTTTTT
.,16,TRBV12-3/TRBV12-4,TRBJ1-6,.,CASSLGSPRVGSPLHF,TGTGCCAGCAGTTTAGGGTCCCCCAGGGTAGGTTCACCCCTCCACTTT
TRBD1,15,TRBV2,TRBJ1-2,.,CASSGQGAQLYGYTF,TGTGCCAGCAGTGGACAGGGCGCACAACTCTATGGCTACACCTTC
.,13,TRBV11-2,TRBJ2-3,medium-sized,CASSWAGVDTQYF,TGTGCCAGCAGCTGGGCAGGGGTAGATACGCAGTATTTT
.,15,TRBV30,TRBJ2-7,.,CAWSYETLNDYEQYF,TGTGCCTGGTCTTACGAGACCCTAAACGACTACGAGCAGTACTTC
TRBD1,18,TRBV9,TRBJ1-2,many,CASSVGGRGTGGNYDYTF,TGTGCCAGCAGCGTAGGAGGGAGGGGGACAGGGGGCAACTATGACTACACCTTC
.,16,TRBV6-1,TRBJ2-7,few,CASSESVTKHSYEQYF,TGTGCCAGCAGTGAATCCGTGACTAAGCATTCCTACGAGCAGTACTTC
.,15,TRBV6-1,TRBJ1-3,few,CASSPTASSGNTIYF,TGTGCCAGCAGCCCGACGGCGAGCTCTGGAAACACCATATATTTT
.,15,TRBV28,TRBJ1-4,many,CASSSFGTTNEKLFF,TGTGCCAGCAGCTCCTTCGGAACAACTAATGAAAAACTGTTTTTT
.,12,TRBV30,TRBJ1-6,few,CAWSPGSSPLHF,TGTGCCTGGAGTCCGGGAAGTTCACCCCTCCACTTT
.,16,TRBV6-1,TRBJ2-2,large,CASSQARGAGTGELFF,TGTGCCAGCTCTCAGGCCAGGGGGGCGGGGACCGGGGAGCTGTTTTTT
TRBD1,16,TRBV6-4,TRBJ1-1,medium-sized,CASSVGTGDPNTEAFF,TGTGCCAGCAGTGTGGGGACAGGGGATCCCAACACTGAAGCTTTCTTT
TRBD1,14,TRBV14,TRBJ2-7,.,CASSQTGIDYEQYF,TGTGCCAGCAGCCAGACAGGGATAGACTACGAGCAGTACTTC
.,16,TRBV6-2/TRBV6-3,TRBJ2-2,.,CASSRSPGTGTGELFF,TGTGCCAGCAGTCGAAGTCCCGGGACGGGGACCGGGGAGCTGTTTTTT
TRBD1,14,TRBV6-2/TRBV6-3,TRBJ2-7,.,CASSRTGGSYEQYF,TGTGCCAGCAGTCGGACAGGAGGCTCCTACGAGCAGTACTTC
.,11,TRBV29-1,TRBJ1-1,many,CSASLDTEAFF,TGCAGCGCCAGCCTGGACACTGAAGCTTTCTTT